The 28 T cell receptor beta chains given below trace back to one sample, sequenced in a study of OX40 agonist ivuxolimab in advanced cancers. Generated by immunoSEQ multiplex PCR, the TCRdb table keeps only in-frame clones and is missing some. The sample yields tens of thousands of clones, more than 75% seen once. Source: CD4+ or CD8+ T cells sorted from blood, taken in a trial of the OX40 agonist ivuxolimab. Every receptor here comes from an adult with an advanced solid tumor such as melanoma, head and neck, liver or kidney cancer.

The rearrangement uses TRBV7-9 and TRBJ2-7; 12 nucleotides line up with TRBD2. CDR1 and CDR2 (germline): SEHNR, FQNEAQ (reference sequence). The ends lost 2 bases at V and 5 bases at J; junction bases unmatched: 4. CDR3 size: 15 residues. CDR3 region: CASSLKTSGSDEQYF. The CDR3 bases are TGTGCCAGCAGCTTAAAGACTAGCGGGAGCGACGAGCAGTACTTC.

CDR3 DNA: TGTGCCAGCAGGTGGGGTGGCTCGGGAGAAAAACTGTTTTTT. This codes for CASRWGGSGEKLFF. The chain links TRBV6-5 to TRBJ1-4; D gene unclear. The CDR3 spans 14 residues. Trimming pared 6 bases from V and 8 bases from J, leaving 16 bases between. CDR1 is MNHEY and CDR2 is SVGAGI in the germline V gene.

The V and J genes are TRBV6-5 and TRBJ2-1; 9 positions agree with TRBD2. The CDR3 extends over 15 amino acids. The ends lost 6 bases at V and 2 bases at J; junction bases unmatched: 5. Germline values: CDR1 MNHEY, CDR2 SVGAGI. The CDR3 protein is CASRDSGGTYNEQFF. CDR3 coding DNA: TGTGCCAGCAGGGATAGCGGGGGAACCTACAATGAGCAGTTCTTC.

The V call is TRBV5-4, the J call TRBJ1-2; D unclear. The CDR3 runs 13 residues. V was trimmed by 6 bases and J by 4 bases, leaving 13 bases between them. Germline V lookup: CDR1 SGHNT, CDR2 YYREEE (reference sequence). CDR3 nucleotides: TGTGCCAGCACCCGCGGGGTTGCCTATGGCTACACCTTC. Its translation is CASTRGVAYGYTF.

The chain employs TRBV5-4 and TRBJ2-2; 9 bases are shared with TRBD1. Germline CDR1 and CDR2: SGHNT and YYREEE (reference sequence). The J segment lost 1 base and the V segment lost 2 bases, leaving 3 bases of the junction unmatched. The CDR3 runs to 16 residues. CDR3 amino acids: CASSLPGQGNTGELFF. CDR3 coding DNA: TGTGCCAGCAGCTTACCGGGACAGGGGAACACCGGGGAGCTGTTTTTT.

The table lists this clone with a count of one. This chain joins TRBV7-8 and TRBJ2-7, with D possibly TRBD2 on 6 matching bases. Germline V gives CDR1 SGHVS, CDR2 FQNEAQ. CDR3 length: 13 residues. Trimming took 3 bases from V and 5 from J, leaving 11 bases between them. The CDR3, as DNA: TGTGCCAGCAGCTTGGACTATCTCAACGAGCAGTACTTC. Its protein is CASSLDYLNEQYF. Filled out from reference TRBV7-8 and TRBJ2-7, the complete variable domain reads GAGVSQSPRYKVAKRGQDVALRCDPISGHVSLFWYQQALGQGPEFLTYFQNEAQLDKSGLPSDRFFAERPEGSVSTLKIQRTQQEDSAVYLCASSLDYLNEQYFGPGTRLTVT.

This sequence joins TRBV5-1 and TRBJ2-7; TRBD2 matches 11 bases. Looked up from germline, CDR1 is SGHRS and CDR2 is YFSETQ. The CDR3 has 15 residues. V gave up 4 bases and J gave up 1 base; unmatched junction bases: 4. CDR3 amino acids: CASSPLAGGSYEQYF. The CDR3 DNA follows: TGCGCCAGCAGCCCTCTAGCGGGAGGTTCCTACGAGCAGTACTTC.

The chain recombines TRBV28 with TRBJ2-3; 10 bases line up with TRBD2. Germline V gene sequence: CDR1 MDHEN, CDR2 SYDVKM. V dropped 2 bases and J dropped 0; count of bases not matched to a gene: 17. The CDR3 is 21 amino acids. CDR3 sequence: CASSLASGGLHAQFSTDTQYF. CDR3 coding DNA: TGTGCCAGCAGTTTAGCTAGCGGGGGCCTGCATGCCCAGTTCAGCACAGATACGCAGTATTTT.

V is TRBV9 and J is TRBJ2-1; 10 bases map to TRBD2. The germline CDR1 and CDR2 sequences are SGDLS and YYNGEE. The CDR3 length is 16 residues. With 3 bases clipped from V and 3 bases from J, the junction kept 6 bases outside the gene matches. The CDR3 coding sequence is TGTGCCAGCAGCGCCGGAGGGACTAGCGACTACAATGAGCAGTTCTTC. As protein: CASSAGGTSDYNEQFF.

This sequence joins TRBV5-1 and TRBJ1-2, with 9 bases matching TRBD1. Germline assignment: CDR1 SGHRS and CDR2 YFSETQ. CDR3 size: 14 residues. V was pared by 3 bases and J by 6 bases, with 6 bases of the junction left unmatched. CDR3 bases: TGCGCCAGCAGCTCCCTGGACAGGGGAAATGGCTACACCTTC. Residues: CASSSLDRGNGYTF. Combining the CDR3 with reference TRBV5-1 and TRBJ1-2 gives the whole variable domain KAGVTQTPRYLIKTRGQQVTLSCSPISGHRSVSWYQQTPGQGLQFLFEYFSETQRNKGNFPGRFSGRQFSNSRSEMNVSTLELGDSALYLCASSSLDRGNGYTFGSGTRLTVV.

Worth noting for this clone: Other DNA sequences in this sample translate to the same CDR3. The genes are TRBV9 and TRBJ2-2, with no clear D. The CDR3 extends over 12 amino acids. Germline lookup yields CDR1 SGDLS and CDR2 YYNGEE. Trimming removed 2 bases at V and 2 bases at J, with 1 base between. The CDR3 nucleotides are TGTGCCAGCAGCGTTAACACCGGGGAGCTGTTTTTT. It encodes CASSVNTGELFF.

This clone appeared a few times. This chain connects TRBV9 to TRBJ2-5; D is perhaps TRBD2 (6 bases). This CDR3 spans 14 amino acids. Trimming pared 4 bases from V and 1 base from J, leaving 11 bases between. Germline CDR1 and CDR2: SGDLS and YYNGEE. CDR3 protein: CASSLRDFQETQYF. The CDR3 DNA reads TGTGCCAGCAGCCTCCGGGACTTCCAAGAGACCCAGTACTTC.

The chain links TRBV7-2 to TRBJ1-2; TRBD1 matches 8 bases. V lost 4 bases, J lost 4 bases, and 8 bases stayed unmatched. CDR1 and CDR2 from the germline V gene are SGHTA and FQGNSA. The CDR3 consists of 15 residues. CDR3 sequence: CASSSRQGSPYGYTF. The CDR3 DNA reads TGTGCCAGCAGCTCTAGACAGGGGAGCCCCTATGGCTACACCTTC. The complete variable domain, with remaining parts taken from reference TRBV7-2 and TRBJ1-2, reads GAGVSQSPSNKVTEKGKDVELRCDPISGHTALYWYRQSLGQGLEFLIYFQGNSAPDKSGLPSDRFSAERTGGSVSTLTIQRTQQEDSAVYLCASSSRQGSPYGYTFGSGTRLTVV.

The chain is built from TRBV7-2 and TRBJ2-2, with 8 bases fitting TRBD1. The V gene end was trimmed by 5 bases and the J gene end by 5 bases; junction bases not matched to a gene: 7. Germline V gives CDR1 SGHTA, CDR2 FQGNSA. The CDR3 is made up of 15 amino acids. CDR3 sequence reads: CASSATGGGTGELFF. CDR3 sequence (DNA): TGTGCCAGCAGCGCAACAGGGGGTGGGACCGGGGAGCTGTTTTTT.

This chain uses TRBV28 with TRBJ2-1; 8 bases agree with TRBD2. The V gene end was trimmed by 2 bases and the J gene end by 0 bases; junction bases not matched to a gene: 12. CDR1 and CDR2 (germline): MDHEN, SYDVKM. This CDR3 contains 19 residues. CDR3 nucleotides: TGTGCCAGCAGTTTAACCCCAATTTTAGCGGGAAGCTCCTACAATGAGCAGTTCTTC. This translates into CASSLTPILAGSSYNEQFF. Full variable domain (outside the CDR3, taken from reference TRBV28 and TRBJ2-1): DVKVTQSSRYLVKRTGEKVFLECVQDMDHENMFWYRQDPGLGLRLIYFSYDVKMKEKGDIPEGYSVSREKKERFSLILESASTNQTSMYLCASSLTPILAGSSYNEQFFGPGTRLTVL.

This chain uses TRBV7-2 with TRBJ2-5; no firm D call. Germline V gene sequence: CDR1 SGHTA, CDR2 FQGNSA. V lost 1 base to trimming and J lost 5 bases, with 8 bases between them. This CDR3 region has 13 residues. CDR3 amino acids: CASSLDLPETQYF. The CDR3 bases are TGTGCCAGCAGCTTAGACCTCCCCGAGACCCAGTACTTC.

A remark on this clone: Different DNA sequences within this sample yield the same CDR3. V usage is TRBV18 and J usage is TRBJ2-2; the match to TRBD2 covers 10 bases. This CDR3 region has 17 residues. The germline V gene encodes CDR1 KGHSH and CDR2 LQKENI. The V gene end was trimmed by 3 bases and the J gene end by 0 bases; junction bases not matched to a gene: 4. CDR3 nucleotides: TGTGCCAGCTCACCCTCGCTAGCGGGGGCGAACACCGGGGAGCTGTTTTTT. Its translation is CASSPSLAGANTGELFF.

This chain joins TRBV14 and TRBJ1-5, with TRBD1 matching 9 bases. Germline values: CDR1 SGHDN, CDR2 FVKESK. J gave up 6 bases and V 6 bases, and 9 bases lay outside the gene matches. There are 15 residues in the CDR3. The CDR3 coding sequence is TGTGCCAGCAGTTCCGGGACAGGGTTTGGTCAGCCCCAGCATTTT. Amino acid sequence: CASSSGTGFGQPQHF. Supplemented by reference TRBV14 and TRBJ1-5, the full variable domain reads EAGVTQFPSHSVIEKGQTVTLRCDPISGHDNLYWYRRVMGKEIKFLLHFVKESKQDESGMPNNRFLAERTGGTYSTLKVQPAELEDSGVYFCASSSGTGFGQPQHFGDGTRLSIL.

V gene TRBV5-5 combines with J gene TRBJ1-1; tentatively, D is TRBD1 (5 bases). The germline CDR1 and CDR2 sequences are SGHKS and YYEKEE (reference sequence). The CDR3 consists of 15 residues. V lost 1 base and J 4 bases, leaving 14 bases between the germline ends. CDR3 bases: TGTGCCAGCAGCTTGTTTATCGGGGGAATCACTGAAGCTTTCTTT. This translates into CASSLFIGGITEAFF.

V usage is TRBV2 and J usage is TRBJ2-2; 7 bases agree with TRBD2. Germline V gene sequence: CDR1 SNHLY, CDR2 FYNNEI. After removal of 0 bases from V and 5 bases from J, the junction contained 3 bases not matched to a gene. This CDR3 has 15 amino acids. The CDR3 reads CASSEAGGWTGELFF. The CDR3 nucleotides are TGTGCCAGCAGTGAAGCGGGAGGGTGGACCGGGGAGCTGTTTTTT.

The rearrangement joins TRBV10-3 to TRBJ2-3; possible D gene TRBD1, 6 bases. Germline-derived CDR1 and CDR2 are ENHRY and SYGVKD. V lost 4 bases to trimming and J lost 8 bases, with 13 bases between them. This CDR3 contains 13 residues. CDR3 in amino acids: CAISGQAVGTQYF. CDR3 coding DNA: TGTGCCATCAGTGGACAGGCGGTAGGTACGCAGTATTTT.

The V and J genes are TRBV13 and TRBJ2-4; 11 bases map to TRBD1. V was clipped by 4 bases and J by 4 bases; unmatched bases: 15. CDR3 length equals 19 residues. Germline V lookup: CDR1 PRHDT, CDR2 FYEKMQ (reference sequence). This CDR3 is CASSYQSVGQGVLKNIQYF. The DNA for the CDR3 is TGTGCCAGCAGCTACCAATCCGTGGGACAGGGGGTACTAAAAAACATTCAGTACTTC.

V gene TRBV6-1 combines with J gene TRBJ2-2, with D perhaps being TRBD1 or TRBD2 (7 bases each). Trimming took 2 bases from V and 5 from J, leaving 9 bases between them. CDR1 is MNHNS, CDR2 SASEGT, per germline. This CDR3 is built from 14 residues. The CDR3 here is CASSEQGGTGELFF. The CDR3 region has the DNA TGTGCCAGCAGTGAACAGGGGGGGACCGGGGAGCTGTTTTTT.

The chain has TRBV7-2 and TRBJ1-2; D is possibly TRBD1 (5 bases). The CDR3 has 14 residues. Germline values: CDR1 SGHTA, CDR2 FQGNSA. V was pared by 4 bases and J by 3 bases, with 12 bases between. The CDR3 sequence: CASSYRDGDYGYTF. The CDR3 coding sequence is TGTGCCAGCAGCTATCGGGACGGCGACTATGGCTACACCTTC. The whole variable domain, remainder taken from reference TRBV7-2 and TRBJ1-2, is GAGVSQSPSNKVTEKGKDVELRCDPISGHTALYWYRQSLGQGLEFLIYFQGNSAPDKSGLPSDRFSAERTGGSVSTLTIQRTQQEDSAVYLCASSYRDGDYGYTFGSGTRLTVV.

The genes are TRBV27 and TRBJ1-1; unclear D gene. V was cut by 2 bases and J by 1 base, with 23 bases left in between. This CDR3 region has 19 residues. Germline CDR1 reads MNHEY; CDR2 reads SMNVEV (reference sequence). CDR3 protein: CASSLGSGRFSIGNTEAFF. The CDR3 nucleotides read TGTGCCAGCAGTTTAGGTTCAGGTAGATTTTCGATTGGGAACACTGAAGCTTTCTTT.

The gene calls are TRBV2 and TRBJ2-3; perhaps TRBD2 as D (5 bases). CDR1 is SNHLY, CDR2 FYNNEI, per germline. This CDR3 contains 14 residues. V was cut by 1 base and J by 8 bases, with 13 bases left in between. CDR3 region: CASSEGTPEGTQYF. The CDR3 DNA reads TGTGCCAGCAGTGAAGGGACCCCCGAGGGTACGCAGTATTTT.

J is TRBJ2-5 and V is TRBV6-5; possibly TRBD1 for D (6 bases). Germline CDR1 is MNHEY and CDR2 is SVGAGI. The V and J ends lost 5 bases and 2 bases respectively, with 12 bases between them. The CDR3 runs to 14 residues. The CDR3 sequence: CASSPTGKQETQYF. As DNA, the CDR3 is TGTGCCAGCAGTCCCACAGGGAAACAAGAGACCCAGTACTTC.

The chain has TRBV18 and TRBJ2-1; 8 nucleotides match TRBD1. This CDR3 is 16 amino acids long. Germline lookup yields CDR1 KGHSH and CDR2 LQKENI. The V segment lost 0 bases and the J segment 6 bases; nucleotides outside the gene matches: 7. CDR3 nucleotide sequence: TGTGCCAGCTCACCACCGATGGCAGGGGGCACCAATGAGCAGTTCTTC. Translated, it gives CASSPPMAGGTNEQFF.